This is a list of T cell receptor beta chains from one sample in a study of technical replicates of blood from a handful of donors. Method: immunoSEQ multiplex PCR; TCRdb's copy keeps in-frame clones and lacks some. The data show about 64,000 clones, around 88% seen once. The source material was PBMCs. These receptors were collected from a human donor in good health. Some clones in this sample may be carry-over from other donors' samples. The CDR3 runs from the conserved cysteine through the conserved F or W. The D gene is left open where the match is weak. Clone sizes are given selectively: once, few, many, or a class where the clone is expanded.

j_call	v_call	d_call	clone_size	cdr3_nt	cdr3_aa
TRBJ1-5	TRBV15	-	-	TGTGCCACCAGCACCAGAGCCCGGGGGTCGAGCAATCAGCCCCAGCATTTT	CATSTRARGSSNQPQHF
TRBJ2-1	TRBV4-3	TRBD2	-	TGCGCCAGCAGCCGCGGAACTAGCGGGGCAGACTACAATGAGCAGTTCTTC	CASSRGTSGADYNEQFF
TRBJ1-1	TRBV5-4	TRBD1	few	TGTGCCAGCAGCTTCACAGGGGGAACTGAAGCTTTCTTT	CASSFTGGTEAFF
TRBJ2-7	TRBV10-3	TRBD1	-	TGTGCCATCAGCACCGGGACAGTGTCCTACGAGCAGTACTTC	CAISTGTVSYEQYF
TRBJ2-7	TRBV2	TRBD1	-	TGTGCCAGCAGTGCGACAGGGGCGGAGTACTTC	CASSATGAEYF
TRBJ1-3	TRBV5-4	TRBD1	once	TGTGCCAGCAGCCGGGGACAGGGTCCCTCTGGAAACACCATATATTTT	CASSRGQGPSGNTIYF
TRBJ1-2	TRBV15	-	-	TGTGCCACCAGCATCAGGGATCGGGATGGCTACACCTTC	CATSIRDRDGYTF
TRBJ2-2	TRBV7-9	TRBD1	-	TGTGCCAGCAATCTAAGGACAGGGGGGGCCGGGGAGCTGTTTTTT	CASNLRTGGAGELFF
TRBJ2-5	TRBV4-1	TRBD2	-	TGCGCCAGCAGCCAAAGGATTGGCGGGACTAACCAAGAGACCCAGTACTTC	CASSQRIGGTNQETQYF
TRBJ1-6	TRBV27	-	-	TGTGCCAGCAAAACAGGGATTCGTTCACCCCTCCACTTT	CASKTGIRSPLHF
TRBJ2-4	TRBV6-6	TRBD2	-	TGTGCCAGCAGTCGTCGGGAGGGGGGGTCGGACATTCAGTACTTC	CASSRREGGSDIQYF
TRBJ2-2	TRBV5-1	TRBD1	-	TGCGCCAGCAGTACCGGGCAGGGGGCGCCGGGCACCGGGGAGCTGTTTTTT	CASSTGQGAPGTGELFF
TRBJ2-1	TRBV5-4	TRBD2	-	TGTGCCAGCAGCTGGCGGCCCCCCAGCGGGAGTCCCTTCAATGAGCAGTTCTTC	CASSWRPPSGSPFNEQFF
TRBJ2-7	TRBV5-1	TRBD2	-	TGCGCCAGCAGGCGGGAGGCGGGAATCTACGAGCAGTACTTC	CASRREAGIYEQYF
TRBJ2-1	TRBV30	-	-	TGTGCCTGGAGTGTACCACCGCAGCGCCCGGAGCAGTTCTTC	CAWSVPPQRPEQFF
TRBJ1-5	TRBV19	-	few	TGTGCCAGTAGTATGCGGGGTAGCGGCAATCAGCCCCAGCATTTT	CASSMRGSGNQPQHF
TRBJ1-5	TRBV23-1	-	-	TGCGCCAGCACCCTTAGACCGGGTCAGCCCCAGCATTTT	CASTLRPGQPQHF
TRBJ2-1	TRBV19	-	-	TGTGCCAGTAGTATCGTGGCGGGGAATGAGCAGTTCTTC	CASSIVAGNEQFF
TRBJ2-7	TRBV19	TRBD2	-	TGTGCCAGTAGTATAGGGGGAGCGGGGGTACCCTACGAGCAGTACTTC	CASSIGGAGVPYEQYF
TRBJ2-7	TRBV19	TRBD1	-	TGTGCCAGTAGTGGACCGGGACAGGGGTTCTACGAGCAGTACTTC	CASSGPGQGFYEQYF
TRBJ2-1	TRBV4-3	TRBD2	-	TGCGCCAGCAGCTCAAAGACTAGCGGTTACAATGAGCAGTTCTTC	CASSSKTSGYNEQFF
TRBJ2-1	TRBV5-6	-	-	TGTGCCAGCAGCTTGCAGGCCAATGAGCAGTTCTTC	CASSLQANEQFF
TRBJ1-1	TRBV7-3	TRBD1	-	TGTGCCAGCAGCCCATCCGGACAGGGGGAAGCTTTCTTT	CASSPSGQGEAFF
TRBJ2-6	TRBV19	-	-	TGTGCCAGTAGTATAGGGCAGACTGGGGCCAACGTCCTGACTTTC	CASSIGQTGANVLTF
TRBJ2-3	TRBV4-2	TRBD2	few	TGTGCCAGCAGCCAGGGAGGAGCGGGGGGTACAGATACGCAGTATTTT	CASSQGGAGGTDTQYF
TRBJ2-5	TRBV5-4	-	-	TGTGCCAGCAGCTGGGAGTTAGAGACCCAGTACTTC	CASSWELETQYF
TRBJ2-2	TRBV4-2	-	-	TGTGCCAGCAGCCAAGCACCATCAGGGAACATCGGGGAGCTGTTTTTT	CASSQAPSGNIGELFF
TRBJ2-5	TRBV2	TRBD2	-	TGTGCCAGCAACAAGCGGGGGGACAAAGAGACCCAGTACTTC	CASNKRGDKETQYF
TRBJ2-3	TRBV10-1	TRBD2	-	TGCGCCAGCCTGGACTCGAGCGGGGGAACTAGCACAGATACGCAGTATTTT	CASLDSSGGTSTDTQYF
TRBJ1-1	TRBV6-6	-	-	TGTGCCAGCATTACCAGTCTTGAAGCTTTCTTT	CASITSLEAFF
TRBJ1-1	TRBV5-6	-	few	TGTGCCAGCAGCACTAGGGAGGGCACTGAAGCTTTCTTT	CASSTREGTEAFF
TRBJ1-2	TRBV30	-	-	TGTGCCTGGAGTGTAGACAGCAACTATGGCTACACCTTC	CAWSVDSNYGYTF
TRBJ2-7	TRBV27	TRBD2	-	TGTGCCAGCAGTTTATTATCAGCGGGGGCTAACGAGCAGTACTTC	CASSLLSAGANEQYF
TRBJ2-1	TRBV4-3	TRBD2	few	TGCGCCAGCAGCCCCCTGACGGGAGGCACTGATGAGCAGTTCTTC	CASSPLTGGTDEQFF
TRBJ2-1	TRBV11-2	TRBD2	-	TGTGCCAGCAGCCCACCGAGAGTAGCGGGACCTAACAATGAGCAGTTCTTC	CASSPPRVAGPNNEQFF
TRBJ2-3	TRBV7-3	TRBD2	-	TGTGCCAGCAGCCGTAGCGGGAGCACAGATACGCAGTATTTT	CASSRSGSTDTQYF
TRBJ1-1	TRBV30	TRBD1	-	TGTGCCTGGAGTGTACCAGGGGGCAAAGCTTTCTTT	CAWSVPGGKAFF
TRBJ2-5	TRBV7-3	TRBD1	-	TGTGCCAGCAGCTTAAACAGGGGAGAGACCCAGTACTTC	CASSLNRGETQYF
TRBJ2-7	TRBV4-1	TRBD2	-	TGCGCCAGCAGCCAGTCCATGGGCGGGAGGGCGTACGAGCAGTACTTC	CASSQSMGGRAYEQYF
TRBJ1-2	TRBV28	TRBD1	-	TGTGCCAGCAGTTTACATCTGGGACAGCTAGATGACTATGGCTACACCTTC	CASSLHLGQLDDYGYTF
TRBJ2-3	TRBV5-1	TRBD2	-	TGCGCCAGCAGCTCCCGGACTAGGAGTGGTTACCTTAATTCAGATACGCAGTATTTT	CASSSRTRSGYLNSDTQYF
TRBJ1-1	TRBV7-8	-	-	TGTGCCACCAGTCTGAGGGGGGGGACTGAAGCTTTCTTT	CATSLRGGTEAFF
TRBJ1-1	TRBV6-5	TRBD1	-	TGTGCCAGCAGAAAAGGGACAGGAGCTGAAGCTTTCTTT	CASRKGTGAEAFF
TRBJ1-5	TRBV4-1	TRBD1	-	TGCGCCAGCAGCCGAGAACAGGGGAACAATCAGCCCCAGCATTTT	CASSREQGNNQPQHF
TRBJ2-2	TRBV5-1	TRBD1	-	TGCGCCAGCAGCTTGGGACAGGGGAACACCGGGGAGCTGTTTTTT	CASSLGQGNTGELFF
TRBJ2-2	TRBV9	-	-	TGTGCCAGCAGCACCGAGAGGGCGTTCGCGAACACCGGGGAGCTGTTTTTT	CASSTERAFANTGELFF
TRBJ2-7	TRBV13	-	-	TGTGCCAGCAGCTTCGGACGAACCCAGGGGCAGTACTTC	CASSFGRTQGQYF
TRBJ2-6	TRBV6-6	-	-	TGTGCCAGCAGTTATCTTCAGTCCCCTGGGGCCAACGTCCTGACTTTC	CASSYLQSPGANVLTF
TRBJ1-1	TRBV7-8	TRBD1	-	TGTGCCAGCAGCTTCGGACAGGTCCCTGAAGCTTTCTTT	CASSFGQVPEAFF
TRBJ2-7	TRBV5-4	TRBD1	-	TGTGCCAGCAGCTTAGGACAGGGGGGTGCCTACGAGCAGTACTTC	CASSLGQGGAYEQYF
TRBJ2-3	TRBV11-2	-	-	TGTGCCAGCAGCTCACGGGGGTTCGTAGATACGCAGTATTTT	CASSSRGFVDTQYF
TRBJ2-5	TRBV6-5	TRBD1	-	TGTGCCAGCAGTTCCCCAGGGGGCCAAGAGACCCAGTACTTC	CASSSPGGQETQYF
TRBJ2-3	TRBV2	TRBD2	-	TGTGCCAGCAAGGGGACTAGCGGGGGTGCAGATACGCAGTATTTT	CASKGTSGGADTQYF
TRBJ2-6	TRBV15	-	few	TGTGCCACCAGCAGAGATAGGGGCTCTGGGGCCAACGTCCTGACTTTC	CATSRDRGSGANVLTF
TRBJ2-1	TRBV19	TRBD2	once	TGTGCCAGTCGGACTAGCGGGGGGGCTTTTGGTGAGCAGTTCTTC	CASRTSGGAFGEQFF
TRBJ1-4	TRBV11-2	-	-	TGTGCCAGCAGCTTACGGGGGATTAATGAAAAACTGTTTTTT	CASSLRGINEKLFF
TRBJ2-6	TRBV9	TRBD1	few	TGTGCCAGCAGCGGCTTCCAGGGGGCGGGTGGGGCCAACGTCCTGACTTTC	CASSGFQGAGGANVLTF
TRBJ2-5	TRBV29-1	TRBD1	-	TGCAGCGTCGCAGGGACAGCACAAGAGACCCAGTACTTC	CSVAGTAQETQYF